This TCR beta chain was sequenced in a study of shared clonotypes between healthy human individuals. The authors ran the assay at deep level. Sequencing was performed with immunoSEQ multiplex PCR; in TCRdb, only in-frame clones are kept and a portion is missing. The profile shows some 680,000 clones, approximately 73% of them singletons. Each of the donors was a healthy adult who was HIV-negative and had not had a recent acute infection or vaccination. The study separated CD4+ cells into CD45RA+ naive and CD45RA-negative memory subsets. Trimming removed 2 bases from V and 4 bases from J; junction bases left unmatched: 12. The CDR3 contains 17 residues. CDR1 and CDR2 (germline): SQVTM, ANQGSEA.

The chain combines TRBV29-1 with TRBJ1-2; TRBD1 matches 11 bases. Sequences were obtained from memory CD4+ T cells sorted from blood. Subset given: CD45RA-negative fraction. The sequence derives from a woman in her twenties or thirties in good health. CDR3 DNA sequence: TGCAGCGTTGAACACCTCTACCCGGGACAGGGGGTCTATGGCTACACCTTC. Protein: CSVEHLYPGQGVYGYTF.